The 8 T cell receptor beta chains listed next were all sequenced from one sample in a study of cytomegalovirus exposure and HLA in healthy donors. It was with 60 Vbeta and 13 Jbeta primers that the PCR ran. The repertoire was sequenced with immunoSEQ multiplex PCR; TCRdb's copy has only in-frame clones and lacks some. The repertoire shows some 130,000 clones; the top ten hold over 1.5%. The sample taken for sequencing was PBMCs. These receptors were taken from a woman in her thirties or forties in good health and CMV-seropositive.

This sequence joins TRBV30 and TRBJ1-4; 9 positions agree with TRBD1. This CDR3 has 16 residues. Trimming took 3 bases from V and 5 from J; bases not matched to a gene: 10. CDR1 is GTSNPN, CDR2 SVGIG, per germline (reference sequence). CDR3 sequence: CAWSPRRTGVNEKLFF. The CDR3 DNA reads as TGTGCCTGGAGCCCTCGCCGGACAGGGGTGAATGAAAAACTGTTTTTT. Full variable domain (outside the CDR3, taken from reference TRBV30 and TRBJ1-4): SQTIHQWPATLVQPVGSPLSLECTVEGTSNPNLYWYRQAAGRGLQLLFYSVGIGQISSEVPQNLSASRPQDRQFILSSKKLLLSDSGFYLCAWSPRRTGVNEKLFFGSGTQLSVL.

The CDR3, as DNA: TGTGCCTGGAGTGTGGGGGCCCTCTCCTACGAGCAGTACTTC. This translates into CAWSVGALSYEQYF. The rearrangement joins TRBV30 to TRBJ2-5, with TRBD1 as a possible D gene (6 bases). The tail of the sequence fits TRBJ2-7 better, so the J call may be wrong. The germline V gene has CDR1 GTSNPN and CDR2 SVGIG (reference sequence). CDR3 length: 14 residues.

V is TRBV7-3 and J is TRBJ2-7; TRBD2 matches 11 bases. The V and J ends lost 0 bases and 5 bases, in that order; junction bases with no gene match: 6. CDR1 is SGHTA, CDR2 FQGTGA, per germline. The CDR3 contains 16 residues. Here the CDR3 DNA reads TGTGCCAGCAGCTTAACGGCTAGCGGGAGGCTTGACGAGCAGTACTTC. Protein: CASSLTASGRLDEQYF.

In DNA form, the CDR3 reads TGTGCCAGCAGCACTTCCCGGTCTAGCACAGATACGCAGTATTTT. The encoded protein is CASSTSRSSTDTQYF. The rearrangement links TRBV27 to TRBJ2-3; D not resolved. Deletions cut 6 bases from V and 0 bases from J, with 13 bases between. The CDR3 is 15 residues long. Looked up from germline, CDR1 is MNHEY and CDR2 is SMNVEV (reference sequence).

The chain couples TRBV15 to TRBJ2-7; no firm D call. This CDR3 spans 14 amino acids. Per germline, CDR1 LNHNV and CDR2 YYDKDF (reference sequence). Between the trimmed V and J ends, which lost 5 bases and 0 bases, there was a span of 11 bases. In DNA form, the CDR3 reads TGTGCCACCAGCTTAGAGGTGAGCTCCTACGAGCAGTACTTC. Translated: CATSLEVSSYEQYF.

The chain recombines TRBV18 with TRBJ1-1; 8 nucleotides line up with TRBD1. J was trimmed by 4 bases and V by 5 bases; bases with no gene match: 12. Per the germline V gene, CDR1 is KGHSH and CDR2 is LQKENI. The CDR3 contains 16 residues. CDR3 residues: CASSEHQGATRTEAFF. DNA for the CDR3: TGTGCCAGCTCAGAACACCAGGGGGCAACGCGCACTGAAGCTTTCTTT.

This sequence joins TRBV19 and TRBJ2-7, with TRBD2 as a possible D gene (6 bases). The CDR3 extends over 16 amino acids. Looked up from germline, CDR1 is LNHDA and CDR2 is SQIVND (reference sequence). The V end lost 2 bases, the J end lost 2 bases, and 16 bases lay between the germline ends. CDR3 nucleotide sequence: TGTGCCAGTAGTATAAACGCGGGGCGGTCCCCCTACGAGCAGTACTTC. Translating gives CASSINAGRSPYEQYF.

This sequence joins TRBV6-1 and TRBJ2-6; D call uncertain. V was pared by 4 bases and J by 0 bases, with 7 bases between. Germline assignment: CDR1 MNHNS and CDR2 SASEGT. The CDR3 runs 15 residues. CDR3 residues: CASSGYHSGANVLTF. The CDR3 DNA reads as TGTGCCAGCAGTGGCTACCACTCTGGGGCCAACGTCCTGACTTTC.